The 9 T cell receptor beta chains below all came from one sample that was sequenced in a study of blood T cell repertoires in COVID-19. Libraries were prepared by immunoSEQ multiplex PCR; TCRdb keeps only in-frame clonotypes and omits some of them. The sample holds around 210,000 clones; 88% are singletons and the top ten take about 18%. The sample was peripheral blood. The receptors originated from a man between 45 and 60 years old with COVID-19, enrolled during active disease.

This sequence joins TRBV3-1 (or the pseudogene TRBV3-2) and TRBJ1-4; 8 positions match TRBD1. CDR1 and CDR2 (germline): LGHDT, YNNKEL (reference sequence). V dropped 1 base and J dropped 3; count of bases not matched to a gene: 10. The CDR3 spans 18 residues. The CDR3 sequence: CASSQGIQGAVANEKLFF. For the CDR3, the DNA is TGTGCCAGCAGCCAAGGCATCCAGGGGGCCGTAGCTAATGAAAAACTGTTTTTT.

This chain links TRBV2 with TRBJ1-2, with unresolved D. V shed 8 bases and J shed 6 bases, with 16 bases lying between them. Germline V gene sequence: CDR1 SNHLY, CDR2 FYNNEI. The CDR3 has 13 residues. As DNA, the CDR3 is TGTGCCAGCTACGATCATCCTAGAAATGGCTACACCTTC. Translation: CASYDHPRNGYTF.

This clone was seen just once. This chain links TRBV10-3 with TRBJ1-5, with D perhaps matching TRBD1 (6 bases). Germline lookup yields CDR1 ENHRY and CDR2 SYGVKD. V lost 10 bases and J lost 2, with 12 bases in between. There are 13 residues in the CDR3. CDR3 protein: CASRGMGNQPQHF. DNA for the CDR3: TGTGCCAGCAGGGGCATGGGCAATCAGCCCCAGCATTTT.

The chain is built from TRBV2 and TRBJ2-3, with TRBD2 identical over 8 bases. Germline V CDR1 and CDR2: SNHLY, FYNNEI. V was pared by 5 bases and J by 2 bases, with 9 bases of the junction left unmatched. The CDR3 has 16 residues. CDR3 coding DNA: TGTGCCAGCAGTCCCCCGGGACTAGGTACCACAGATACGCAGTATTTT. Residues: CASSPPGLGTTDTQYF.

This rearrangement joins TRBV7-8 to TRBJ2-2; D remains ambiguous. CDR3 length: 15 amino acids. Trimming stripped 0 bases from V and 7 bases from J, with 12 bases between. Looked up from germline, CDR1 is SGHVS and CDR2 is FQNEAQ. The CDR3 protein is CASSLAFDIDGELFF. CDR3 DNA sequence: TGTGCCAGCAGCTTAGCCTTCGACATTGACGGGGAGCTGTTTTTT.

This sequence joins TRBV9 and TRBJ2-7; 8 nucleotides match TRBD1. Germline-derived CDR1 and CDR2 are SGDLS and YYNGEE. V was clipped by 4 bases and J by 6 bases; unmatched bases: 9. The CDR3 length is 14 residues. CDR3 nucleotides: TGTGCCAGCAGCCCTCGGACAGGGCCCTTCGAGCAGTACTTC. Amino acids: CASSPRTGPFEQYF.

V gene TRBV7-9 combines with J gene TRBJ1-1, with D possibly TRBD1 on 5 matching bases. This CDR3 comprises 14 residues. V was shortened by 7 bases and J by 3 bases, with 15 bases between the two germline ends. CDR1 SEHNR and CDR2 FQNEAQ come from the germline V gene (reference sequence). The CDR3 DNA follows: TGTGCCAGCAACCCCCTAGCGGGGGACACTGAAGCTTTCTTT. Its protein product is CASNPLAGDTEAFF.

V usage is TRBV6-2 or TRBV6-3 and J usage is TRBJ2-1; 14 bases are shared with TRBD2. CDR1 is MNHEY and CDR2 is SVGEGT in the germline V gene. Trimming at V came to 0 bases and at J to 2 bases, leaving 12 bases not matched to a gene. The CDR3 contains 21 residues. The CDR3 loop is CASSYSPGGLAGGRPYNEQFF. In DNA form, the CDR3 reads TGTGCCAGCAGTTACTCACCAGGTGGACTAGCGGGGGGCCGCCCCTACAATGAGCAGTTCTTC.

The V and J genes are TRBV6-6 and TRBJ2-2, with a possible D match to TRBD1 (5 bases). Per germline, CDR1 MNHNY and CDR2 SVGAGI (reference sequence). CDR3 length equals 14 residues. With 6 bases removed from V and 2 bases from J, the gap between germline ends came to 10 bases. The CDR3 loop reads CASSQRGNTGELFF. The CDR3 DNA reads as TGTGCCAGCAGCCAAAGGGGCAACACCGGGGAGCTGTTTTTT.